The clone carrying this T cell receptor beta chain occurred many times. TCRbeta library construction was performed incorporating unique molecular identifiers. MiXCR, run by TCRdb on the PCR reads, gives a single entry per CDR3 protein. Seen here are about 97,000 distinct CDR3 sequences, about 6% observed once, and the top ten hold 6% to 7%. This entry comes from a study of T-cell reconstitution after alpha-beta-depleted transplantation in children. The V and J ends lost 7 bases and 3 bases respectively, with 15 bases between them. Germline V gene lookup returns CDR1 MNHEY and CDR2 SVGAGI. The CDR3 runs to 14 residues.

The V call is TRBV6-5, the J call TRBJ1-2; D possibly corresponds to TRBD1 (6 bases). This TCR came from a female patient between 2 and 15 years old who had a stem cell transplant for Fanconi anemia, so the T cells may come from the graft donor. Sample: PBMCs, mostly from graft donor cells, taken 60 days after TCRalphabeta/CD19-depleted stem cell transplant. The CDR3 protein is CASTLGRGYYGYTF. CDR3 nucleotide sequence: TGTGCCAGCACCCTCGGCAGGGGATACTATGGCTACACCTTC.